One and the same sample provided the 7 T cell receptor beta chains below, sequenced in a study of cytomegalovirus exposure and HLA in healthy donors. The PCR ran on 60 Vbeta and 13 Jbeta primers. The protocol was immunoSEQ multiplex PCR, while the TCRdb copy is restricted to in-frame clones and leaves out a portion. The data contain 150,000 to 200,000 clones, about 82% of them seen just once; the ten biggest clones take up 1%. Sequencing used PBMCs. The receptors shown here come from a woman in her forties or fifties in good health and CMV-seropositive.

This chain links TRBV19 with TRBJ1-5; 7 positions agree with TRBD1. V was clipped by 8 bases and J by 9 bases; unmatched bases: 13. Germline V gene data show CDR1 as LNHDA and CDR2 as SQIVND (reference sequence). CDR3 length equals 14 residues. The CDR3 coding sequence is TGTGCCAGTGACCGGACAGGACAACCTGGGCCCCAGCATTTT. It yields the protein CASDRTGQPGPQHF. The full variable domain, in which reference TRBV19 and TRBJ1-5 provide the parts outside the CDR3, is DGGITQSPKYLFRKEGQNVTLSCEQNLNHDAMYWYRQDPGQGLRLIYYSQIVNDFQKGDIAEGYSVSREKKESFPLTVTSAQKNPTAFYLCASDRTGQPGPQHFGDGTRLSIL.

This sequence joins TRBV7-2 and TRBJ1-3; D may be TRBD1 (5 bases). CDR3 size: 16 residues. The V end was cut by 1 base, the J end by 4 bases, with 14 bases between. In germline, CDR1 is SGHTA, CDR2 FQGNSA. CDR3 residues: CASSLEEGKSGNTIYF. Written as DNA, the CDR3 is TGTGCCAGCAGCTTAGAGGAGGGGAAGAGCGGAAACACCATATATTTT.

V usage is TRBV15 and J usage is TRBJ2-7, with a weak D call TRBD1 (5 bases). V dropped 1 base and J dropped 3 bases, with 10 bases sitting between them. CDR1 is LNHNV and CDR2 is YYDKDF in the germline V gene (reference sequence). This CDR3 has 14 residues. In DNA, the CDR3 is TGTGCCACCAGCAGAGTAGGCAGGGACTACGAGCAGTACTTC. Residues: CATSRVGRDYEQYF. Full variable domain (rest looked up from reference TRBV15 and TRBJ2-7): DAMVIQNPRYQVTQFGKPVTLSCSQTLNHNVMYWYQQKSSQAPKLLFHYYDKDFNNEADTPDNFQSRRPNTSFCFLDIRSPGLGDTAMYLCATSRVGRDYEQYFGPGTRLTVT.

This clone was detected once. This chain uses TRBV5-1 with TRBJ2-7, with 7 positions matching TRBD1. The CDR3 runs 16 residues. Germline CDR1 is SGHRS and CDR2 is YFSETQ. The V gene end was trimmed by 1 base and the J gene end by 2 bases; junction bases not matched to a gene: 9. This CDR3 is CASSLSTGAIPYEQYF. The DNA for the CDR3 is TGCGCCAGCAGCTTGAGTACAGGGGCCATTCCCTACGAGCAGTACTTC.

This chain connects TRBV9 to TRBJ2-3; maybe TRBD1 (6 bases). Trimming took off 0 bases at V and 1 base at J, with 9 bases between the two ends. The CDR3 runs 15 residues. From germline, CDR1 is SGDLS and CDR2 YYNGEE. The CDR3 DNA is TGTGCCAGCAGCGTAGAGGGGGTGGGCACAGATACGCAGTATTTT. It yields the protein CASSVEGVGTDTQYF.

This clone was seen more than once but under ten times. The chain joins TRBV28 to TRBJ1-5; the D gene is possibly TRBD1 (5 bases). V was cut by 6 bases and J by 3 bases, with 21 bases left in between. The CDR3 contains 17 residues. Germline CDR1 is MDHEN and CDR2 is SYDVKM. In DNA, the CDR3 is TGTGCCAGCAGCGAACGGCTGGGGCTGCTATTCAATCAGCCCCAGCATTTT. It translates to CASSERLGLLFNQPQHF. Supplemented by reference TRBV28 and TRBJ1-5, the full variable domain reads DVKVTQSSRYLVKRTGEKVFLECVQDMDHENMFWYRQDPGLGLRLIYFSYDVKMKEKGDIPEGYSVSREKKERFSLILESASTNQTSMYLCASSERLGLLFNQPQHFGDGTRLSIL.

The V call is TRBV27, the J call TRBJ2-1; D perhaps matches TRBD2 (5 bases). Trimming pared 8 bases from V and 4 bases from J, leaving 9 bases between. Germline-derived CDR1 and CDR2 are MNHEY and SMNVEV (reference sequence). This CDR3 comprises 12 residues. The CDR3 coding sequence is TGTGCCAGCGCGACGGGGTACAATGAGCAGTTCTTC. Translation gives CASATGYNEQFF.